The 5 T cell receptor beta chains below all came from one sample that was sequenced in a study of post-analysis software for immune sequencing data. The study, taken as a whole, reports: Roughly 5 TRBV segments, TRBV5-6, TRBV5-1 and TRBV20-1 among them, were found more frequent in patients than controls.

Unique molecular identifiers were present in the TCR beta cDNA libraries. One entry per CDR3 protein results from TCRdb running MiXCR on the PCR reads. Among roughly 620,000 distinct CDR3 sequences, 44% were seen once, and the ten largest hold over 1.5%. No antigen is known for these receptors. The material sequenced was blood. These receptors originate from a girl between 10 and 17 years old with multiple sclerosis.

This clonotype has only a few counts. CDR3 region: CSAREYPDANEQFF. The DNA for the CDR3 is TGCAGTGCTAGAGAGTATCCGGACGCCAATGAGCAGTTCTTC. The rearrangement uses TRBV20-1 and TRBJ2-1; D remains unclear. CDR3 length: 14 amino acids. Trimming pared 0 bases from V and 6 bases from J, leaving 12 bases between. Germline V gene sequence: CDR1 DFQATT, CDR2 SNEGSKA (reference sequence).

There are many counts of this clonotype. V usage is TRBV28 and J usage is TRBJ1-5; D remains unclear. V lost 4 bases and J lost 12, with 10 bases in between. Germline loops: CDR1 MDHEN, CDR2 SYDVKM. This CDR3 has 11 residues. CDR3 coding DNA: TGTGCCAGCAGTTCCCAGGTTCGCCAGCATTTT. It translates to CASSSQVRQHF.

The chain employs TRBV6-5 and TRBJ2-7, with D uncertain. The germline gives CDR1 MNHEY, CDR2 SVGAGI. This CDR3 is 11 amino acids long. The V and J ends lost 8 bases and 1 base respectively, with 6 bases between them. The CDR3 DNA reads as TGTGCCAGCGGCAAATCCTACGAGCAGTACTTC. Its protein is CASGKSYEQYF.

This sequence joins TRBV20-1 and TRBJ2-3; 8 bases align to TRBD1. The V and J ends lost 2 bases and 2 bases, in that order; junction bases with no gene match: 6. CDR1 and CDR2 (germline): DFQATT, SNEGSKA (reference sequence). The CDR3 sequence is 15 residues long. The CDR3 spells CSARRTGILTDTQYF. The CDR3 nucleotides read TGCAGTGCTAGACGGACAGGGATACTCACAGATACGCAGTATTTT.

The chain is built from TRBV6-5 and TRBJ2-2; 8 bases align to TRBD2. CDR3 length equals 15 residues. V was clipped by 2 bases and J by 9 bases; unmatched bases: 8. Germline CDR1 and CDR2: MNHEY and SVGAGI. CDR3 coding DNA: TGTGCCAGCAGTTACGAGAGCGGGGGTATACGGGAGCTGTTTTTT. Protein sequence: CASSYESGGIRELFF.